The 4 T cell receptor beta chains below come from one sample, sequenced in a study of technical replicates of blood from several donors. TCRdb's table, derived via immunoSEQ multiplex PCR, lists solely in-frame clones and lacks some. The data contain tens of thousands of clones, approximately 86% of them singletons. The specimen was PBMCs. The receptor source for this set is a human donor in good health. Some clones in this sample may be carry-over from other donors' samples.

This chain connects TRBV5-3 to TRBJ2-4, with 7 bases lining up with TRBD1. Being an ORF, TRBV5-3 has a function that is uncertain. CDR3 length: 16 amino acids. Trimming removed 4 bases from V and 7 bases from J; junction bases left unmatched: 14. DNA of the CDR3: TGTGCCAGAAGCCACCTTCCGACAGGGATGGATAACATTCAGTACTTC. Protein product: CARSHLPTGMDNIQYF.

The chain is built from TRBV4-1 and TRBJ1-2, with TRBD1 as a possible D gene (6 bases). The V end lost 3 bases, the J end lost 0 bases, and 11 bases lay between the germline ends. From germline, CDR1 is MGHRA and CDR2 YSYEKL. This CDR3 contains 15 residues. CDR3 DNA sequence: TGCGCCAGCAGCCAGGACAGAGAAGCTAACTATGGCTACACCTTC. Translating it yields CASSQDREANYGYTF.

The chain employs TRBV30 and TRBJ2-7; TRBD1 might be the D (5 bases). The germline V and J ends were trimmed by 2 bases and 1 base, with 9 bases remaining between them. CDR1 and CDR2 (germline): GTSNPN, SVGIG (reference sequence). The CDR3 is 13 residues long. CDR3 in amino acids: CAWSRQGSYEQYF. CDR3 sequence (DNA): TGTGCCTGGAGTCGGCAGGGATCCTACGAGCAGTACTTC. The whole variable domain, filled in from reference TRBV30 and TRBJ2-7, reads SQTIHQWPATLVQPVGSPLSLECTVEGTSNPNLYWYRQAAGRGLQLLFYSVGIGQISSEVPQNLSASRPQDRQFILSSKKLLLSDSGFYLCAWSRQGSYEQYFGPGTRLTVT.

This chain joins TRBV13 and TRBJ2-7; D perhaps matches TRBD2 (6 bases). Germline-derived CDR1 and CDR2 are PRHDT and FYEKMQ (reference sequence). The ends were cut back, 4 bases at V and 7 bases at J, with 17 bases in the middle. The CDR3 covers 14 residues. The CDR3 region is CASSSRWRGLEQYF. In nucleotides, the CDR3 is TGTGCCAGCAGCTCAAGATGGCGGGGATTGGAGCAGTACTTC.